This TCR beta chain stems from a study of cytomegalovirus exposure and HLA in healthy donors (dated by TCRdb to about 2017). A note on the overall study: According to an earlier analysis of 587 of the donors, about 179 million T cells yielded 95 million to 140 million unique TCR beta sequences and about 300 Gb of sequence data. An early release that covered 640 HLA-typed donors contained about 290 gigabases of sequencing data and about 93 million unique TCR sequences. Of the approximately 370 genotyped donors, roughly 76% were placed in the genetic ancestry cluster associated with self-reported Caucasian donors. The study aimed to test whether signatures of past pathogen exposure could be identified by cataloging public T cell receptors. The study used immunosequencing to profile the T cell repertoires of several hundred subjects and linked those repertoires to cytomegalovirus serostatus. Besides the first cohort of hundreds of subjects, a separate validation cohort made up of around 120 different subjects was used. To predict cytomegalovirus infection status, the study combined high-throughput TCR immunosequencing, statistical association of individual TCRs with disease status, and machine learning. To study patterns of TCR occurrence, a later analysis re-analyzed previously published TCR beta repertoires from 550 to 800 donors and added high-resolution HLA genotyping. Rather than using new phenotypic data, the later analysis identified candidate immune exposures from TCR beta sequences and from how often those sequences occurred across donors. An earlier analysis of 587 of the donors used high-throughput TCR beta sequencing to judge whether each TCR beta V gene segment behaved as functional or pseudogenic. Alongside the repertoire data, information on donor age, sex, ethnicity and CMV serostatus was compiled. A later genetic analysis took genome-wide SNP genotypes for about 60% of the roughly 670 donors and used that subset as a discovery cohort. Every discovery cohort repertoire had been produced on one sequencing platform. HLA typing included class I and class II loci at four-digit resolution. Typing coverage varied by locus: 629-630 donors for A, B, C, DRB1 and DQB1; around 560 for DQA1; 606 for DPA1; around 450 for DPB1. Because of strong linkage in the cohort, roughly five DR-DQ haplotypes were treated as single units for association and clustering. Among about 370 genotyped donors of the cohort, an average of roughly 230,000 unique TCR beta nucleotide sequences was sequenced per donor, of which 15% to 20% were non-productive.

The CDR3 covers 14 residues, taking in both the cysteine and the phenylalanine. Of all the DNA, just the CDR3 is kept, 42 bases in frame from base 1. The germline ends are 9 bases apart after V is trimmed by 1 base and J by 5 bases. CDR1 and CDR2, looked up from the germline V gene (reference sequence), are GTSNPN and SVGIG. Concerning this clone: Its specific antigen is unknown. No base quality information exists; no much larger clone differs at one position.

Overall results and qualifications from the work: Because counts were too low, seventeen rarely observed V segments, including chromosome 9 orphons, were excluded from the earlier analysis of 587 of the donors. The sequencing pipeline was judged likely to have produced a cluster of highly shared sequence variants as a technical artifact. In this cohort, only TCR beta chains were sequenced, and detectable features were limited by the absence of alpha or paired-chain data. Across donors, most TCR sequences were observed very rarely, whereas some public TCRs were present in many individuals. In both the original and validation cohorts, the classifier was reported to diagnose cytomegalovirus status with high specificity and sensitivity. Compared with the roughly 710-donor mean, donors in an Asian-associated ancestry cluster had fewer N-insertions in productive TCRs, according to a later genetic analysis. A later analysis found that TCR association rates varied across HLA loci, with DRB1 alleles showing the most associated TCRs and HLA-C alleles the fewest. The 87-base-pair reads could not distinguish some IMGT-functional V segments, including TRBV6-2 and TRBV6-3, so those segments were excluded. In an earlier analysis of some 540 of the donors, most TCR beta V segments appeared in productive rearrangements about 87% or about 30% of the time, broadly matching IMGT annotations. Presence/absence analyses assumed roughly uniform sequencing depth across donors, an assumption that may not hold. Linkage disequilibrium might explain the correlated functional status among segregating V segments, but an unknown experimental factor could not be excluded. It was suggested by the authors that the approach could potentially be generalized to other disease states and immunological phenotypes. A later analysis found that most CMV-associated TCR beta chains appeared HLA-restricted, with HLA associations seemingly driven largely by CMV exposure. Several of the top co-occurrence clusters appeared to be linked to parvovirus B19, influenza, CMV and Epstein-Barr virus, according to a later analysis. In a later analysis, 16,951 TCR beta sequences were associated with specific HLA alleles at a false discovery rate of 0.05. CMV serostatus was the only immune exposure information available for the cohort. Because HLA typing was missing for some donors at each locus, association tests included only the typed subset. In a later analysis, HLA-associated TCR beta chains were found to be more clonally expanded and to have lower generation probabilities than equally common non-associated chains. An association between a missense DCLRE1C variant and V-gene and J-gene trimming of TCR beta chains was found in a later genetic analysis and replicated in an independent cohort. In vitro tests confirmed that three of the cytomegalovirus-associated TCR beta chains recognize cytomegalovirus antigens. When HLA alleles, especially DR and DQ, strongly co-occurred, attributing TCR associations to individual alleles was difficult. A further reported finding was that TCR beta sequences accurately predicted the HLA-A and HLA-B alleles for most subjects in the first cohort. The study listed 150 to 200 TCR beta chains as associated with cytomegalovirus.

Libraries were constructed by the immunoSEQ multiplex PCR assay. For the multiplex PCR, a mixture combining 60 forward primers for TCR Vbeta segments and 13 reverse primers for TCR Jbeta segments was used. A multiplex PCR assay on genomic DNA amplified the CDR3 region of rearranged TCR beta genes. The Illumina HiSeq System was used to sequence the amplified TCR beta libraries as 87-base-pair reads. The paper's data handling went like this. In a later analysis, tens of millions of unique TCR beta chains were counted across the roughly 610 repertoires, and around 10 million of these chains were shared by at least two donors. Raw reads were error-corrected and collapsed into unique sequences by a nearest-neighbor algorithm in which closely related sequences were merged to remove PCR and sequencing errors. V, D and J gene segments were assigned by aligning CDR3 sequences to IMGT reference sequences. For a sequence to be retained, at least a six-nucleotide match to both a V gene segment and a J gene segment was required. A rearrangement counted as productive if the CDR3 had no stop codons and remained in frame with V and J, and every other rearrangement counted as non-productive. Following IMGT convention, CDR3 was defined as the stretch from the second conserved V-encoded cysteine up to the conserved J-encoded phenylalanine. In an earlier analysis of approximately 590 of the donors, sequences lacking an unambiguous match to a single V gene segment were excluded. In an earlier analysis of about 590 of the donors, a V segment was called functional when productive rearrangements were above 56.7%, and segregating when the standard deviation between donors exceeded 5%. To diagnose cytomegalovirus status from the catalog of TCR beta chain sequences, a statistical classification framework was built. A later analysis assigned V and J genes by comparing TCR nucleotide sequences with IMGT/GENE-DB human TR gene sequences. Using the TCRdist pipeline, a later analysis assigned CDR3 sequences along with most-parsimonious VDJ recombination scenarios. In a later analysis, each TCR beta chain was defined by its CDR3 amino acid sequence together with its V-gene family, and reads lacking a unique V-gene family were excluded. A later analysis removed 500 to 650 highly shared, low-generation-probability nucleotide sequences to deal with suspected cross-contamination and a sequencing artifact. In a later analysis, a clonal expansion index was calculated for each public chain from normalized within-repertoire ranks of inferred template counts. In a later analysis, generation probabilities were computed using a VDJ recombination model fitted to out-of-frame rearrangements, and the results were checked against IGoR. In a later analysis, TCR-TCR, TCR-HLA and TCR-CMV co-occurrence was scored with hypergeometric tests, and a repertoire-size bias correction was applied to TCR pairs. False discovery rates were estimated in a later analysis by permuting HLA or CMV assignments 20 times. In a later analysis, co-occurring TCRs were grouped using DBSCAN, and TCRdist sequence similarity was added for clustering within HLA-allele-positive subsets. Repertoires with fewer than 30,000 or more than 120,000 public chains, plus five repertoires with anomalous nucleotide sharing, were excluded from co-occurrence clustering. Entries here come from immuneACCESS through TCRdb and include only in-frame sequences with V and J called. Some clones fail to appear in such tables; in the studies checked, an unresolved V gene covers under half of the shortfall, and the cause of the remainder is unknown. The V and J calls and clone size were taken over from that table, and D and trimming were inferred from the DNA. Within this sample are some 130,000 clones, with 70% to 85% of them counted one time only. The top ten clonotypes cover roughly 1.7% of the sample.

The cohort comprised 670 or so healthy bone marrow donors. All cohort members were sampled while nominally healthy, although unrecorded immune exposures were likely present. The donor tested CMV seronegative, placing the donor among the 350 to 400 seronegative members of the cohort. Each donor provided a peripheral blood sample, and peripheral blood mononuclear cells were used for TCR beta sequencing. Genomic DNA extraction from the blood cell samples was performed with the Qiagen DNeasy Blood Extraction Kit. The chain is made from TRBV30 and TRBJ1-6, with a tentative D gene TRBD1 over 6 matching bases. This receptor was obtained from a boy aged 10-17 years in good health and CMV-seronegative. Sequenced: PBMCs. The CDR3 protein: CAWSGTVNNSPLHF. The nucleotide sequence reads as follows: TGTGCCTGGAGTGGGACAGTTAATAATTCACCCCTCCACTTT.